One sample yielded the 30 T cell receptor beta chains listed below, sequenced in a study of blood T cell repertoires in COVID-19. The repertoire was sequenced with immunoSEQ multiplex PCR; TCRdb's copy has only in-frame clones and lacks some. Of tens of thousands of clones listed, roughly 82% were seen once; the top ten hold about 7%. Sequenced input: peripheral blood. These receptor sequences come from a man between 35 and 55 years old with acute or convalescent COVID-19.

The chain is built from TRBV6-1 and TRBJ2-7; 8 bases line up with TRBD2. The CDR3 consists of 14 residues. Germline V CDR1 and CDR2: MNHNS, SASEGT. V dropped 0 bases and J dropped 2; count of bases not matched to a gene: 0. The CDR3 protein is CASSEARGAYEQYF. The CDR3 region has the DNA TGTGCCAGCAGTGAAGCGCGGGGGGCCTACGAGCAGTACTTC.

V usage is TRBV9 and J usage is TRBJ2-3; a weak D match, TRBD1 (5 bases). V was clipped by 0 bases and J by 0 bases, with 11 bases between them. The CDR3 is 16 amino acids. Germline-derived CDR1 and CDR2 are SGDLS and YYNGEE. For the CDR3, the DNA is TGTGCCAGCAGCGTAGTCCAGGGATTTAGCACAGATACGCAGTATTTT. Protein product: CASSVVQGFSTDTQYF. Full variable domain (outside the CDR3, taken from reference TRBV9 and TRBJ2-3): DSGVTQTPKHLITATGQRVTLRCSPRSGDLSVYWYQQSLDQGLQFLIQYYNGEERAKGNILERFSAQQFPDLHSELNLSSLELGDSALYFCASSVVQGFSTDTQYFGPGTRLTVL.

The rearrangement joins TRBV7-6 to TRBJ1-4; 10 bases are a match to TRBD1. V shed 3 bases, J shed 7 bases, and the junction held 2 bases outside the gene matches. CDR1 and CDR2 from the germline V gene are SGHVS and FNYEAQ. CDR3 length: 14 residues. This chain's CDR3 is CASSLGQGSEKLFF. The CDR3 coding sequence is TGTGCCAGCAGCTTGGGACAGGGGTCTGAAAAACTGTTTTTT.

The chain combines TRBV12-3 or TRBV12-4 with TRBJ2-7, with D perhaps matching TRBD2 (5 bases). The CDR3 loop spans 13 amino acids. V was cut by 6 bases and J by 6 bases, with 15 bases left in between. This CDR3 is CASSMRAPSEQYF. In DNA, the CDR3 is TGTGCCAGCAGCATGAGGGCGCCCTCCGAGCAGTACTTC.

The rearrangement links TRBV5-1 to TRBJ1-1; 8 positions match TRBD1. Germline-derived CDR1 and CDR2 are SGHRS and YFSETQ. V lost 1 base and J lost 1; bases outside the gene matches: 3. The CDR3 totals 15 residues. This chain's CDR3 is CASSLFGTGNTEAFF. The DNA of the CDR3 is TGCGCCAGCAGCTTGTTTGGGACAGGGAACACTGAAGCTTTCTTT. Full variable domain (missing parts from reference TRBV5-1 and TRBJ1-1): KAGVTQTPRYLIKTRGQQVTLSCSPISGHRSVSWYQQTPGQGLQFLFEYFSETQRNKGNFPGRFSGRQFSNSRSEMNVSTLELGDSALYLCASSLFGTGNTEAFFGQGTRLTVV.

V is TRBV18 and J is TRBJ1-1; D perhaps matches TRBD1 (6 bases). Trimming took 2 bases from V and 3 from J, leaving 10 bases between them. The germline V gene has CDR1 KGHSH and CDR2 LQKENI. CDR3 length equals 14 residues. CDR3 residues: CASSPTGSDTEAFF. CDR3 bases: TGTGCCAGCTCACCAACAGGGAGCGACACTGAAGCTTTCTTT.

Comments on this clone: One end of the junction varies from germline; a read error may be responsible. The genes are TRBV3-1 (or the pseudogene TRBV3-2) and TRBJ2-7; D ambiguous. CDR1 is LGHDT, CDR2 YNNKEL, per germline (reference sequence). CDR3 length: 15 residues. The CDR3: CASSQVATPSSEQYF. CDR3 DNA sequence: TGTGCCAGCAGCCAAGTGGCCACCCCGTCCTCCGAGCAGTACTTC.

A few counts support this clone. The rearrangement joins TRBV11-2 to TRBJ2-7, with 7 positions matching TRBD1. Germline lookup yields CDR1 SGHAT and CDR2 FQNNGV. V shed 7 bases and J 3 bases; nucleotides not matched to a gene: 12. The CDR3 runs to 15 residues. The CDR3 loop reads CASTTFGQAFYEQYF. CDR3 nucleotide sequence: TGTGCCAGCACCACGTTCGGACAGGCTTTCTACGAGCAGTACTTC.

The chain carries TRBV27 and TRBJ1-5; a weak D match, TRBD1 (6 bases). The CDR3 spans 15 residues. CDR1 and CDR2 from the germline V gene are MNHEY and SMNVEV (reference sequence). The V and J ends lost 6 bases and 5 bases respectively, with 17 bases between them. The CDR3 sequence is CASRPKTGYDQPQHF. DNA of the CDR3: TGTGCCAGCAGGCCCAAAACAGGGTATGATCAGCCCCAGCATTTT.

The V and J genes are TRBV2 and TRBJ1-5; D possibly corresponds to TRBD1 (5 bases). CDR3 size: 14 residues. Germline CDR1 reads SNHLY; CDR2 reads FYNNEI. V lost 4 bases to trimming and J lost 4 bases, with 11 bases between them. CDR3 sequence: CASSAGGGNQPQHF. CDR3 sequence (DNA): TGTGCCAGCAGTGCCGGGGGGGGAAATCAGCCCCAGCATTTT.

The chain links TRBV6-5 to TRBJ2-3; the match to TRBD1 covers 11 bases. V trimming: 6 bases; J trimming: 4 bases; junction bases outside the gene matches: 3. The germline V gene has CDR1 MNHEY and CDR2 SVGAGI. The CDR3 sequence is 14 residues long. CDR3: CASSRDRGADTQYF. CDR3 bases: TGTGCCAGCAGCCGGGACAGGGGGGCAGATACGCAGTATTTT.

This rearrangement joins TRBV4-1 to TRBJ2-5; D not certain. The CDR3 runs to 11 residues. Trimming removed 0 bases at V and 7 bases at J, with 3 bases between. Germline V gene sequence: CDR1 MGHRA, CDR2 YSYEKL. CDR3 coding DNA: TGCGCCAGCAGCCAAGACGGGACCCAGTACTTC. It yields the protein CASSQDGTQYF.

V is TRBV6-5 and J is TRBJ2-7, with D perhaps TRBD1 (5 bases). Germline CDR1 is MNHEY and CDR2 is SVGAGI. V was shortened by 6 bases and J by 1 base, with 10 bases between the two germline ends. CDR3 length: 13 residues. The CDR3 DNA reads as TGTGCCAGCAGGAAGGCAGGGTCCTACGAGCAGTACTTC. Translation: CASRKAGSYEQYF.

This chain links TRBV3-1 (or the pseudogene TRBV3-2) with TRBJ2-1; 9 bases fit TRBD2. J lost 0 bases, V lost 5 bases, and 2 bases had no gene match. Germline CDR1 LGHDT, CDR2 YNNKEL (reference sequence). The CDR3 consists of 15 residues. CDR3 DNA: TGTGCCAGCAGCGAGCGGGGGGACTCCTACAATGAGCAGTTCTTC. It translates to CASSERGDSYNEQFF.

The chain couples TRBV5-1 to TRBJ1-1; TRBD1 might be the D (5 bases). Germline V gives CDR1 SGHRS, CDR2 YFSETQ. The CDR3 contains 16 residues. With 3 bases removed from V and 0 bases from J, the gap between germline ends came to 15 bases. This CDR3 is CASSSDPDRMNTEAFF. DNA of the CDR3: TGCGCCAGCAGCTCGGATCCCGACAGAATGAACACTGAAGCTTTCTTT.

The chain employs TRBV5-1 and TRBJ1-2; 9 nucleotides agree with TRBD1. Germline V gene data show CDR1 as SGHRS and CDR2 as YFSETQ. V trimming: 3 bases; J trimming: 4 bases; junction bases outside the gene matches: 13. This CDR3 is 17 amino acids long. CDR3 DNA sequence: TGCGCCAGCAGCTCCCATACTCCGGGACAGGGAGGCTATGGCTACACCTTC. Amino acids: CASSSHTPGQGGYGYTF.

The rearrangement joins TRBV6-5 to TRBJ1-6; TRBD1 is a possible D gene (6 bases). Trimming shortened V by 6 bases and J by 6 bases, and 15 bases separated the two germline ends. Germline lookup yields CDR1 MNHEY and CDR2 SVGAGI. This CDR3 is built from 15 residues. CDR3 DNA: TGTGCCAGCAGCCTACAGGGCGGCCGTAATTCACCCCTCCACTTT. This encodes CASSLQGGRNSPLHF.

CDR3 residues: CASSSGQSYGYTF. The CDR3, as DNA: TGTGCCAGCAGCTCCGGACAGTCCTATGGCTACACCTTC. The gene calls are TRBV11-2 and TRBJ1-2; a possible D gene is TRBD1 (6 bases). The germline V gene has CDR1 SGHAT and CDR2 FQNNGV. CDR3 length: 13 amino acids. The V end lost 4 bases, the J end lost 4 bases, and 10 bases lay between the germline ends.

This rearrangement joins TRBV2 to TRBJ1-5; TRBD1 aligns across 8 bases. After removal of 1 base from V and 3 bases from J, the junction contained 2 bases not matched to a gene. The germline V gene has CDR1 SNHLY and CDR2 FYNNEI. CDR3 length: 15 amino acids. The CDR3 DNA reads as TGTGCCAGCAGTGAAGTCAGGGGGCACAATCAGCCCCAGCATTTT. It translates to CASSEVRGHNQPQHF.

For the CDR3, the DNA is TGTGCCAGCTCACCCCAGGACAGAGCCTACGAGCAGTACTTC. Residues: CASSPQDRAYEQYF. The V call is TRBV18, the J call TRBJ2-7, with a tentative D call TRBD1 (6 bases). Germline V lookup: CDR1 KGHSH, CDR2 LQKENI. Trimming took off 3 bases at V and 2 bases at J, with 11 bases between the two ends. The CDR3 extends over 14 amino acids.

V gene TRBV19 combines with J gene TRBJ1-1, with unresolved D. Looked up from germline, CDR1 is LNHDA and CDR2 is SQIVND (reference sequence). V shed 3 bases and J shed 3 bases, with 14 bases lying between them. This CDR3 is built from 15 residues. The CDR3 DNA is TGTGCCAGTAGTATTCTCGGGGAGGGCGACACTGAAGCTTTCTTT. It codes for CASSILGEGDTEAFF.

The rearrangement joins TRBV5-1 to TRBJ2-2; TRBD1 agrees at 8 bases. J lost 2 bases, V lost 3 bases, and 6 bases had no gene match. The CDR3 runs 16 residues. The germline CDR1 and CDR2 sequences are SGHRS and YFSETQ. DNA of the CDR3: TGCGCCAGCAGCTCAAGAGACAGGGGTAACACCGGGGAGCTGTTTTTT. Translated, it gives CASSSRDRGNTGELFF.

The CDR3 DNA sequence: TGTGCCAGCAGTTTTCTTAATGGAAACACCATATATTTT. It specifies CASSFLNGNTIYF. The gene calls are TRBV12-3 or TRBV12-4 and TRBJ1-3; D uncertain. V was trimmed by 3 bases and J by 3 bases, leaving 6 bases between them. There are 13 residues in the CDR3.

As concerns this clone: Additional DNA sequences in this sample encode the identical CDR3. The chain is built from TRBV6-5 and TRBJ1-2; D perhaps matches TRBD1 (5 bases). Per germline, CDR1 MNHEY and CDR2 SVGAGI. There are 12 residues in the CDR3. V lost 3 bases and J 6 bases, leaving 8 bases between the germline ends. As DNA, the CDR3 is TGTGCCAGCAGTTATCAGGGTGATGGCTACACCTTC. Encoded protein: CASSYQGDGYTF.

The chain links TRBV7-9 to TRBJ2-4; TRBD1 is a possible D gene (6 bases). The CDR3 extends over 16 amino acids. CDR1 SEHNR and CDR2 FQNEAQ come from the germline V gene (reference sequence). Trimming took off 5 bases at V and 1 base at J, with 15 bases between the two ends. In DNA, the CDR3 is TGTGCCAGCAGCCCCAGACAGGATAGGGCCAAAAACATTCAGTACTTC. Its protein is CASSPRQDRAKNIQYF.

V and J are TRBV19 and TRBJ2-5; 12 bases match TRBD2. This CDR3 is built from 14 residues. Germline-derived CDR1 and CDR2 are LNHDA and SQIVND (reference sequence). Trimming took 8 bases from V and 2 from J; bases not matched to a gene: 3. The CDR3 here is CASASGGVQETQYF. DNA for the CDR3: TGTGCCAGTGCTAGCGGGGGGGTTCAAGAGACCCAGTACTTC. The variable domain in full, with the rest retrieved from reference TRBV19 and TRBJ2-5, is DGGITQSPKYLFRKEGQNVTLSCEQNLNHDAMYWYRQDPGQGLRLIYYSQIVNDFQKGDIAEGYSVSREKKESFPLTVTSAQKNPTAFYLCASASGGVQETQYFGPGTRLLVL.

The chain is built from TRBV27 and TRBJ1-2; D gene unclear. Per germline, CDR1 MNHEY and CDR2 SMNVEV (reference sequence). V shed 2 bases and J shed 4 bases, with 14 bases lying between them. This CDR3 comprises 15 residues. The CDR3: CASSLLPEATYGYTF. The CDR3 DNA reads as TGTGCCAGCAGTTTACTCCCCGAGGCTACCTATGGCTACACCTTC.

The chain carries TRBV11-2 and TRBJ1-3; tentatively, D is TRBD1 (6 bases). The CDR3 runs 13 residues. CDR1 SGHAT and CDR2 FQNNGV come from the germline V gene. Trimming removed 8 bases at V and 1 base at J, with 9 bases between. The CDR3 DNA reads as TGTGCCAGCGCGACAGGTTCTGGAAACACCATATATTTT. Its translation: CASATGSGNTIYF.

This chain links TRBV24-1 with TRBJ1-1; TRBD1 might be the D (6 bases). Germline V CDR1 and CDR2: KGHDR, SFDVKD. There are 14 residues in the CDR3. V was shortened by 8 bases and J by 1 base, with 13 bases between the two germline ends. The CDR3 DNA reads as TGTGCCACCACCCAGGGGCCCCAGAACACTGAAGCTTTCTTT. It specifies CATTQGPQNTEAFF.

This clone has a single count. The chain links TRBV27 to TRBJ1-2; TRBD1 matches at 8 bases. This CDR3 region has 14 residues. The junction had 11 bases not matched to a gene; V was cut back by 6 bases and J by 8 bases. CDR1 MNHEY and CDR2 SMNVEV come from the germline V gene (reference sequence). CDR3 DNA sequence: TGTGCCAGCAGCAATTTGGACAGGGTGGGAGGCTACACCTTC. This encodes CASSNLDRVGGYTF.